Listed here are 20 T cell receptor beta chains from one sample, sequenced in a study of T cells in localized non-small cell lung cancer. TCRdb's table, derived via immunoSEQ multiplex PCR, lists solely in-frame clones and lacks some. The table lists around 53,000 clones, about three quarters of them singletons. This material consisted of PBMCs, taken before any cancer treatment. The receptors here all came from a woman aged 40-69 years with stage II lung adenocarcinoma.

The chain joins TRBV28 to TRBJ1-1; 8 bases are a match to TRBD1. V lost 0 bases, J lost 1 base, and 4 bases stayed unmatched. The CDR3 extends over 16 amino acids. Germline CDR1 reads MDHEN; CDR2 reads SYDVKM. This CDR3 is CASSLWRGTGNTEAFF. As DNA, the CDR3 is TGTGCCAGCAGTTTATGGCGGGGGACAGGGAACACTGAAGCTTTCTTT.

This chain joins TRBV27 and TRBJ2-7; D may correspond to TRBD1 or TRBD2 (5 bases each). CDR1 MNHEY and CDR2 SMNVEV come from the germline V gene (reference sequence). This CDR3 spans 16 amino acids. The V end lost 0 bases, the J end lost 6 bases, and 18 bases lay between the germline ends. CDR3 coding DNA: TGTGCCAGCAGTTTATCGGGGACGAGTTACTGGGGCGAGCAGTACTTC. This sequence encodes CASSLSGTSYWGEQYF.

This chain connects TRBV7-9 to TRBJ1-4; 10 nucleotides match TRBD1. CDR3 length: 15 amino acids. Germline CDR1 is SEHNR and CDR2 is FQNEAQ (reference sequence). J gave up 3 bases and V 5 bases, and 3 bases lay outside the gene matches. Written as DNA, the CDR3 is TGTGCCAGCAGCCCCGACAGGGGGCCTAATGAAAAACTGTTTTTT. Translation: CASSPDRGPNEKLFF.

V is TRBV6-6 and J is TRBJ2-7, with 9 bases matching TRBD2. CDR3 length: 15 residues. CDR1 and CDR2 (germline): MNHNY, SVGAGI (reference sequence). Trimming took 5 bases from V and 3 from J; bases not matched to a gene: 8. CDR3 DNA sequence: TGTGCCAGCAGTCCCCCGGGCGGGGGGGTCTACGAGCAGTACTTC. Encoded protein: CASSPPGGGVYEQYF.

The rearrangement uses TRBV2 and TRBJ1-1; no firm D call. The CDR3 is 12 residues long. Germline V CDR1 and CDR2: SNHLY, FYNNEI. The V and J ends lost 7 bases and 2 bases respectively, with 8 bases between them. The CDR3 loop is CASTEDNTEAFF. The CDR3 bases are TGTGCCAGCACTGAGGACAACACTGAAGCTTTCTTT.

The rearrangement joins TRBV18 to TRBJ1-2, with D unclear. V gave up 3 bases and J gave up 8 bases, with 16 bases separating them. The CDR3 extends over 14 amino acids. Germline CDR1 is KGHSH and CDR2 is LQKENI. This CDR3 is CASSPTGGNRGYTF. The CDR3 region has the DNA TGTGCCAGCTCACCGACTGGCGGGAATCGGGGCTACACCTTC. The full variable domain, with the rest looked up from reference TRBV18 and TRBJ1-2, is NAGVMQNPRHLVRRRGQEARLRCSPMKGHSHVYWYRQLPEEGLKFMVYLQKENIIDESGMPKERFSAEFPKEGPSILRIQQVVRGDSAAYFCASSPTGGNRGYTFGSGTRLTVV.

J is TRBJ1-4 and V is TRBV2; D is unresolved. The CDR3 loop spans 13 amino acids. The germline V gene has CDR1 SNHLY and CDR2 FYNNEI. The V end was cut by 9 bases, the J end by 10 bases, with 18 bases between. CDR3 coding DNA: TGTGCCAGTGGAGGAGGTTTAGGTAGAAAACTGTTTTTT. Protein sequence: CASGGGLGRKLFF.

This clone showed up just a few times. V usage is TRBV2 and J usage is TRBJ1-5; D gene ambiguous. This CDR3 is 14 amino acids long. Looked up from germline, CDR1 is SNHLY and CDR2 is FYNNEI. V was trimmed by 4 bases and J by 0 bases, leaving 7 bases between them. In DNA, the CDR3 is TGTGCCAGCAGTGGACCGGATAGCAATCAGCCCCAGCATTTT. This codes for CASSGPDSNQPQHF.

The CDR3 loop is CAIRGSFGGTEAFF. The CDR3 DNA sequence: TGTGCCATCAGGGGATCCTTCGGGGGCACTGAAGCTTTCTTT. This chain joins TRBV10-3 and TRBJ1-1; D might be TRBD1 (5 bases). Trimming took off 6 bases at V and 4 bases at J, with 15 bases between the two ends. In germline, CDR1 is ENHRY, CDR2 SYGVKD. This CDR3 region has 14 residues.

CDR3 sequence reads: CASSMEGAFYEQYF. For the CDR3, the DNA is TGTGCCAGTAGTATGGAGGGGGCTTTCTACGAGCAGTACTTC. The chain recombines TRBV19 with TRBJ2-7; perhaps TRBD1 as D (7 bases). Germline CDR1 and CDR2: LNHDA and SQIVND (reference sequence). This CDR3 has 14 residues. Trimming took 3 bases from V and 3 from J, leaving 12 bases between them.

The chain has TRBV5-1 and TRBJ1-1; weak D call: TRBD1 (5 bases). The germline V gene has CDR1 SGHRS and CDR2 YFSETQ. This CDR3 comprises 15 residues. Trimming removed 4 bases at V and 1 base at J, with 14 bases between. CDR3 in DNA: TGCGCCAGCAGCCCAAGGGGTACGGAGAACACTGAAGCTTTCTTT. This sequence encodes CASSPRGTENTEAFF.

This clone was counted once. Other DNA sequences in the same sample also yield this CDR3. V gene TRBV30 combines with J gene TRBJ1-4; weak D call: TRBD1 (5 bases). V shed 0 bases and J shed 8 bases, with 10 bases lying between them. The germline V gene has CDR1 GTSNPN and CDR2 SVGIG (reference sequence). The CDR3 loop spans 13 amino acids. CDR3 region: CAWSVRGGEKLFF. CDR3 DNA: TGTGCCTGGAGTGTACGCGGGGGAGAAAAACTGTTTTTT.

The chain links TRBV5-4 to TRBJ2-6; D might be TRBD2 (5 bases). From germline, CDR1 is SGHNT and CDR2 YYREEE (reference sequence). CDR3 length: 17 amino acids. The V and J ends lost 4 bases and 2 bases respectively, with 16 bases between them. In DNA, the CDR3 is TGTGCCAGCAGCGAGGGTACTAAGGGTGCTGGGGCCAACGTCCTGACTTTC. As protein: CASSEGTKGAGANVLTF. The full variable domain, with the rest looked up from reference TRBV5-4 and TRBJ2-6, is ETGVTQSPTHLIKTRGQQVTLRCSSQSGHNTVSWYQQALGQGPQFIFQYYREEENGRGNFPPRFSGLQFPNYSSELNVNALELDDSALYLCASSEGTKGAGANVLTFGAGSRLTVL.

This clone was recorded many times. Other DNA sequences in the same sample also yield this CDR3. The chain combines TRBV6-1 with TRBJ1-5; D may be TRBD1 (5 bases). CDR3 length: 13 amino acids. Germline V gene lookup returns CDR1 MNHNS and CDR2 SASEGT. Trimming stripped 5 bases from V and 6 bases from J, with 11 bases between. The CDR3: CASSSGQGQPQHF. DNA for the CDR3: TGTGCCAGCAGTAGTGGGCAGGGTCAGCCCCAGCATTTT.

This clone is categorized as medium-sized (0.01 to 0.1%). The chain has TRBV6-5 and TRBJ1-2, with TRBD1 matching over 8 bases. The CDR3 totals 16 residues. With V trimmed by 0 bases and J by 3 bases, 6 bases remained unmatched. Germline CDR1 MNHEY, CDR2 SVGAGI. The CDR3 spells CASSYSSGQGHYGYTF. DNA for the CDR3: TGTGCCAGCAGTTACTCTTCTGGACAGGGACACTATGGCTACACCTTC.

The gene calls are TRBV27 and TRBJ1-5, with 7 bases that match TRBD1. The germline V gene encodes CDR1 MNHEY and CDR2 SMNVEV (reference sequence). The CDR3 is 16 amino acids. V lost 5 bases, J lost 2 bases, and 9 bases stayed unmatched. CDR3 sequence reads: CASSRDRVSRNQPQHF. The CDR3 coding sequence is TGTGCCAGCAGTCGTGACAGGGTCTCTCGCAATCAGCCCCAGCATTTT.

The CDR3 reads CASSRARREAFF. CDR3 nucleotide sequence: TGTGCCAGCAGCCGAGCGAGGCGTGAAGCTTTCTTT. The gene calls are TRBV14 and TRBJ1-1; no clear D. This CDR3 contains 12 residues. Looked up from germline, CDR1 is SGHDN and CDR2 is FVKESK. The germline V and J ends were trimmed by 4 bases and 7 bases, with 10 bases remaining between them.

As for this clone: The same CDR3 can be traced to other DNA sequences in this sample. In DNA form, the CDR3 reads TGTGCCAGCAGTATCAACTATGGCTACACCTTC. Its protein is CASSINYGYTF. The chain links TRBV28 to TRBJ1-2; unclear D gene. Trimming left V 5 bases short and J 2 bases short, with 3 bases between. The CDR3 contains 11 residues. CDR1 MDHEN and CDR2 SYDVKM come from the germline V gene.

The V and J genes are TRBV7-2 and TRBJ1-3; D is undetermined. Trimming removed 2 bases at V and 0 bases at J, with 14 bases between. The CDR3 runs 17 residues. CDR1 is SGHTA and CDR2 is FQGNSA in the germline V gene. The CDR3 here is CASSLRAGDYSGNTIYF. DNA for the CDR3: TGTGCCAGCAGCTTAAGGGCAGGAGATTACTCTGGAAACACCATATATTTT.

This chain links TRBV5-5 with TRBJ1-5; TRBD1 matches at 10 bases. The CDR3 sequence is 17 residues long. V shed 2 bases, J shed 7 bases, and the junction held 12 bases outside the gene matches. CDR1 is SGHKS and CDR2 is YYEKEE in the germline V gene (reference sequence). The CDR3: CASSLFLGTGDRQPQHF. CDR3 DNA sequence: TGTGCCAGCAGCTTATTCCTAGGGACAGGGGACAGGCAGCCCCAGCATTTT.